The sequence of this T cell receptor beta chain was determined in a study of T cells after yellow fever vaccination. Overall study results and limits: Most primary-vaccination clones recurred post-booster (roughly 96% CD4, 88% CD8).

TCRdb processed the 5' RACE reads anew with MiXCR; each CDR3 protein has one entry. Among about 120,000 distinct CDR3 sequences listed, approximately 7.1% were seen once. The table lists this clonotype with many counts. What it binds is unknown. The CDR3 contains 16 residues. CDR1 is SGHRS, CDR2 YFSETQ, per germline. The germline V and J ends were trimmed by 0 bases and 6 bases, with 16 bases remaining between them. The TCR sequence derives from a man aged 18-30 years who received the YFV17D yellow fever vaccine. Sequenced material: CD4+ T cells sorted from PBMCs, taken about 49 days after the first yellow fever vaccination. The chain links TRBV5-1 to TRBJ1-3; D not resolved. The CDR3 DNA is TGCGCCAGCAGCTTGGGGGTTGACGGACTGATAAACACCATATATTTT. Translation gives CASSLGVDGLINTIYF.